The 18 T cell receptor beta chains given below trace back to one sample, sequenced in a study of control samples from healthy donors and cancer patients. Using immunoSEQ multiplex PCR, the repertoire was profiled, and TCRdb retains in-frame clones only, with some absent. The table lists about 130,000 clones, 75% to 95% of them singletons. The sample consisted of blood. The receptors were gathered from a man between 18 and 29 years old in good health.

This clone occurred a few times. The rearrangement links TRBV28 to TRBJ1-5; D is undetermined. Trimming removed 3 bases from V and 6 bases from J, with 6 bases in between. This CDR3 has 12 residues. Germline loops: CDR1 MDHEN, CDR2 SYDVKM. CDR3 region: CASSLVGQPQHF. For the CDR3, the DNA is TGTGCCAGCAGTTTGGTAGGTCAGCCCCAGCATTTT.

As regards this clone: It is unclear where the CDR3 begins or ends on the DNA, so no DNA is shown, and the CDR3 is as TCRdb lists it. CDR3 loop: CASSSSIEERAYEQYF. This chain joins TRBV13 and TRBJ2-7; the DNA was not used to check the table's D call, TRBD2. Per the germline V gene, CDR1 is PRHDT and CDR2 is FYEKMQ (reference sequence). The CDR3 length equals 16 residues, ends included.

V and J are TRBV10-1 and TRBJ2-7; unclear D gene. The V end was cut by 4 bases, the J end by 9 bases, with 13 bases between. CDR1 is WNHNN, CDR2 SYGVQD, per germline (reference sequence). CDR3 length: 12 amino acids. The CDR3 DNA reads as TGCGCCAGCAGTGGGTCCTCTAGTCCGCAGTACTTC. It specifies CASSGSSSPQYF.

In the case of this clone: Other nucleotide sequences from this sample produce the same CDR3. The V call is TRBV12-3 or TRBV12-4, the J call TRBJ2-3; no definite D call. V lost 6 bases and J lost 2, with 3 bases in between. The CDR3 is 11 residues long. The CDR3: CASRITDTQYF. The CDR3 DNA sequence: TGTGCCAGCAGGATCACAGATACGCAGTATTTT.

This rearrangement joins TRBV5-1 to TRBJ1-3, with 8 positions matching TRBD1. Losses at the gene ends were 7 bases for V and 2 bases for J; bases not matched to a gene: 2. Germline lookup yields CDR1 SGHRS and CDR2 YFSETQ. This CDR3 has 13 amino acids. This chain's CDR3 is CASATGAGNTIYF. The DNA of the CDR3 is TGCGCCAGCGCGACAGGGGCTGGAAACACCATATATTTT.

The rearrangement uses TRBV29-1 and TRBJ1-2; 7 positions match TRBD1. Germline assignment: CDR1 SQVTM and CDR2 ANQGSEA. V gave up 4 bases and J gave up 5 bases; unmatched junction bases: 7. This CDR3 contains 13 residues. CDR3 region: CSVAGQNFYGYTF. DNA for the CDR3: TGCAGCGTTGCGGGACAGAATTTTTATGGCTACACCTTC. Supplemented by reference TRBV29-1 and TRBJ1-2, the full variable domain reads SAVISQKPSRDICQRGTSLTIQCQVDSQVTMMFWYRQQPGQSLTLIATANQGSEATYESGFVIDKFPISRPNLTFSTLTVSNMSPEDSSIYLCSVAGQNFYGYTFGSGTRLTVV.

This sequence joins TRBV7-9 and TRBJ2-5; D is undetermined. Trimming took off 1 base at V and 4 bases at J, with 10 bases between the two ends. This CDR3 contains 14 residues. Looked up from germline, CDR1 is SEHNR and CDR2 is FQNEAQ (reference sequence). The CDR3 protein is CASSLGQVGETQYF. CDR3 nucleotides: TGTGCCAGCAGCTTAGGCCAGGTTGGAGAGACCCAGTACTTC.

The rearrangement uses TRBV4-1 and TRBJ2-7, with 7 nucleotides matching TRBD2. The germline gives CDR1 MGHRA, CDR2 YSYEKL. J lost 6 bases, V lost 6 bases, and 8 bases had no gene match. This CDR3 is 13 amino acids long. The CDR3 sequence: CASSLGGNGEQYV. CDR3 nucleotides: TGCGCCAGCAGTTTGGGAGGGAATGGCGAGCAGTACGTC.

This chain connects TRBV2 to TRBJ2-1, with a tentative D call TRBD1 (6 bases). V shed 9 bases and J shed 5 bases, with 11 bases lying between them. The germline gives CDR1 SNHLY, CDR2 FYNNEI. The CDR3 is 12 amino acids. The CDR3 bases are TGTGCCAGTCCGGACAGCAACAATGAGCAGTTCTTC. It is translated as CASPDSNNEQFF.

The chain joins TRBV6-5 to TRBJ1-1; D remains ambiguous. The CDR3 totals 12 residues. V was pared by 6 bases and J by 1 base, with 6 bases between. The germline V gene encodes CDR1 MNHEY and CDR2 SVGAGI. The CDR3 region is CASRAGNTEAFF. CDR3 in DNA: TGTGCCAGCAGGGCGGGGAACACTGAAGCTTTCTTT.

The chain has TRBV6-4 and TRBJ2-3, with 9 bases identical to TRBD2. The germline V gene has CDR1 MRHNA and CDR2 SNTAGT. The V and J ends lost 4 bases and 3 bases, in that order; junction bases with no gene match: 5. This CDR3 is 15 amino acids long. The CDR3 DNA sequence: TGTGCCAGCAGTGGTGGTAGCGGGGGAACAGATACGCAGTATTTT. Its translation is CASSGGSGGTDTQYF.

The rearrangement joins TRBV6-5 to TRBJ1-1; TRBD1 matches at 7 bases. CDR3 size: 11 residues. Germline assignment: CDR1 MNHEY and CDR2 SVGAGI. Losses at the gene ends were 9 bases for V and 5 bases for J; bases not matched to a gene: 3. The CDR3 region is CASYRGTEAFF. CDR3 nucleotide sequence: TGTGCCAGTTACAGGGGTACTGAAGCTTTCTTT.

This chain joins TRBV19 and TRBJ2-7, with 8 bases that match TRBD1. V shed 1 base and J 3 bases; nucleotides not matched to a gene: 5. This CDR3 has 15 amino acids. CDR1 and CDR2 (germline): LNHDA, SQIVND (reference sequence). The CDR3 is CASSIAQDRVYEQYF. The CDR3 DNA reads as TGTGCCAGTAGTATAGCTCAGGACAGGGTCTACGAGCAGTACTTC. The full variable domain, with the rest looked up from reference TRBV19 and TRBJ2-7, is DGGITQSPKYLFRKEGQNVTLSCEQNLNHDAMYWYRQDPGQGLRLIYYSQIVNDFQKGDIAEGYSVSREKKESFPLTVTSAQKNPTAFYLCASSIAQDRVYEQYFGPGTRLTVT.

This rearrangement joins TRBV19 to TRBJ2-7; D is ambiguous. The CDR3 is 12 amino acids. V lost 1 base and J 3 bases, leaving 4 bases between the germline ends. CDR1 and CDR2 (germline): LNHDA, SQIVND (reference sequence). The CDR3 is CASSIGYYEQYV. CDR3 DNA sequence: TGTGCCAGTAGTATAGGCTACTACGAGCAGTACGTC.

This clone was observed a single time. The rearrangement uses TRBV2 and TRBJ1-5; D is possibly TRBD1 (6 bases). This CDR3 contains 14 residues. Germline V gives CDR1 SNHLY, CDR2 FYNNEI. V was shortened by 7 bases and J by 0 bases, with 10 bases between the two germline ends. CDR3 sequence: CASTRTDSNQPQHF. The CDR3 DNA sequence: TGTGCCAGCACCAGGACAGATAGCAATCAGCCCCAGCATTTT.

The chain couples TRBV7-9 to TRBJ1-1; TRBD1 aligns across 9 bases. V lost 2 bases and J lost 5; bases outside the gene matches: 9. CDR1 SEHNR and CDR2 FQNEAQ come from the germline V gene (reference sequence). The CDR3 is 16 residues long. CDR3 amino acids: CASSLNRGQGKTEAFF. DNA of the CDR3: TGTGCCAGCAGCTTAAACAGGGGGCAGGGGAAAACTGAAGCTTTCTTT.

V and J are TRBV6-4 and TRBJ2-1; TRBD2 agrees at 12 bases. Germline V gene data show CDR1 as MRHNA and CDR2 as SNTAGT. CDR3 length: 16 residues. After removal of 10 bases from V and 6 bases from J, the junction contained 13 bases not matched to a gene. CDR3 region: CANTGRTSGEGNEQFF. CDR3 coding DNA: TGTGCCAACACGGGTAGGACTAGCGGGGAGGGCAATGAGCAGTTCTTC.

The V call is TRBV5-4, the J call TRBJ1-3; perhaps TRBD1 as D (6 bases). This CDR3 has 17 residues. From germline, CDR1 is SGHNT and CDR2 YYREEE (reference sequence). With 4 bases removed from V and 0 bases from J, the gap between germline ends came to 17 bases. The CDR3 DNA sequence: TGTGCCAGCAGCCGAGGACAGTTTGGGGGCTCTGGAAACACCATATATTTT. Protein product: CASSRGQFGGSGNTIYF.